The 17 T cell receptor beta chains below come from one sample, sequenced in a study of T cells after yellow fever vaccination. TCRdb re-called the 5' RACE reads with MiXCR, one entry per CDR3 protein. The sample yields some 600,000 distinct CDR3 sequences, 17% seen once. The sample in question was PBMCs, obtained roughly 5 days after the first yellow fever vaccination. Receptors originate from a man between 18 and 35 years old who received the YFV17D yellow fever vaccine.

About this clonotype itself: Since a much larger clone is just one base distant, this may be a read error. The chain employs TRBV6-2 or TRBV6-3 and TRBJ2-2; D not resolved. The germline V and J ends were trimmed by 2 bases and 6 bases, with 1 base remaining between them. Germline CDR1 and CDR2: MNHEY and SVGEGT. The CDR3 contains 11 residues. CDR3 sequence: CASSYAGELFF. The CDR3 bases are TGTGCCAGCAGTTACGCCGGGGAGCTGTTTTTT.

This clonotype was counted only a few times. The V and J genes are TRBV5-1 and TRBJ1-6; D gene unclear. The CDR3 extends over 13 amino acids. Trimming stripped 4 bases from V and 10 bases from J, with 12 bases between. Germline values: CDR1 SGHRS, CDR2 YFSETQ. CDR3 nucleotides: TGCGCCAGCAGCGTCGACCGGGAATCACCCCTCCACTTT. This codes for CASSVDRESPLHF.

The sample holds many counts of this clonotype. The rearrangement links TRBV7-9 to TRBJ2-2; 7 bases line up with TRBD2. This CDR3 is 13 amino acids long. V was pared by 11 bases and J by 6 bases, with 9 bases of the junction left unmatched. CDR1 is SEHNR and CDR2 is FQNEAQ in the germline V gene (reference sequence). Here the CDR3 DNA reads TGTGCCCGTGGCGGGGGTTCCGCCGGGGAGCTGTTTTTT. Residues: CARGGGSAGELFF. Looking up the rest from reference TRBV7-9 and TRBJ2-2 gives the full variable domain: DTGVSQNPRHKITKRGQNVTFRCDPISEHNRLYWYRQTLGQGPEFLTYFQNEAQLEKSRLLSDRFSAERPKGSFSTLEIQRTEQGDSAMYLCARGGGSAGELFFGEGSRLTVL.

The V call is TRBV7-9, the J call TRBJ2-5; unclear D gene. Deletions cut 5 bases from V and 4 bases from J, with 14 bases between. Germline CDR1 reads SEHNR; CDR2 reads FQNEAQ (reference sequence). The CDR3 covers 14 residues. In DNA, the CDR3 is TGTGCCAGCAGCCGCCAGAATGAAATAGAGACCCAGTACTTC. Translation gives CASSRQNEIETQYF.

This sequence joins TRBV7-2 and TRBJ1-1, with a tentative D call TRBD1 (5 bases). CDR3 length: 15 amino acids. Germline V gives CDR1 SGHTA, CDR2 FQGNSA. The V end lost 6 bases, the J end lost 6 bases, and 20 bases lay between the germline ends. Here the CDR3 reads CASRPDRQRTSEAFF. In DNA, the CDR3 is TGTGCCAGCAGACCTGATAGACAGCGTACATCTGAAGCTTTCTTT.

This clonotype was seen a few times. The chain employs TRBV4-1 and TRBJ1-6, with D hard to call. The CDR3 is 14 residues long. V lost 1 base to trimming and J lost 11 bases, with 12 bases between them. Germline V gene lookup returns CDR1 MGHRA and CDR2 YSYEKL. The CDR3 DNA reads TGCGCCAGCAGCCAAGGGTTGGGAAATGCACCCCTCCACTTT. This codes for CASSQGLGNAPLHF.

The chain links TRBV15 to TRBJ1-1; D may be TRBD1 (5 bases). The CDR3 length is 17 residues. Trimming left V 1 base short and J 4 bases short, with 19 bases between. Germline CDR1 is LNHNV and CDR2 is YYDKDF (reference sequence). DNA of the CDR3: TGTGCCACCAGCAGAGCCTGGGGGGTCCCACGAGTCACTGAAGCTTTCTTT. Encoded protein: CATSRAWGVPRVTEAFF.

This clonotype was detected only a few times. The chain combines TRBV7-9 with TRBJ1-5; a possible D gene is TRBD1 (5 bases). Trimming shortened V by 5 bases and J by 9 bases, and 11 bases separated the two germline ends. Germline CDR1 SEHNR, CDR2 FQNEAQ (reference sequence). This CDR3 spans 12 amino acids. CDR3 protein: CASSMSGGPQHF. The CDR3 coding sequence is TGTGCCAGCAGCATGAGCGGGGGGCCCCAGCATTTT.

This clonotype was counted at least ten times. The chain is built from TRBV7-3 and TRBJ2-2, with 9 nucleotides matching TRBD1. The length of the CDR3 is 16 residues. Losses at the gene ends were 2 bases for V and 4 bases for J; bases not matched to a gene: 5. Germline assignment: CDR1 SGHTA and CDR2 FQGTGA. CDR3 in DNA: TGTGCCAGCAGCTTATCCGGGACAGGGCGCACCGGGGAGCTGTTTTTT. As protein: CASSLSGTGRTGELFF.

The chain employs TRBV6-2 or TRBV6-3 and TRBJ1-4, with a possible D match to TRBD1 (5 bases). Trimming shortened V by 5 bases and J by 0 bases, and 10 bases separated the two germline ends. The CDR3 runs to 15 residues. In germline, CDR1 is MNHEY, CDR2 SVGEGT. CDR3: CASSDGGATNEKLFF. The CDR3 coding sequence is TGTGCCAGCAGTGACGGGGGTGCAACTAATGAAAAACTGTTTTTT.

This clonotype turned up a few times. The CDR3 coding sequence is TGCGCCAGCAGCCCCAGGACCCCCAGAGAGACCCAGTACTTC. Translation: CASSPRTPRETQYF. This sequence joins TRBV5-1 and TRBJ2-5; unclear D gene. V shed 4 bases and J shed 4 bases, with 14 bases lying between them. Germline V gives CDR1 SGHRS, CDR2 YFSETQ. The CDR3 is 14 residues long.

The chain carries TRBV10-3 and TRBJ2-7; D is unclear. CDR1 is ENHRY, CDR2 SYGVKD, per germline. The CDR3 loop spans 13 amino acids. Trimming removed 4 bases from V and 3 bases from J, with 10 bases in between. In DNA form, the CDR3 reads TGTGCCATCAGTGGGGCAGGATTCTACGAGCAGTACGTC. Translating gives CAISGAGFYEQYV.

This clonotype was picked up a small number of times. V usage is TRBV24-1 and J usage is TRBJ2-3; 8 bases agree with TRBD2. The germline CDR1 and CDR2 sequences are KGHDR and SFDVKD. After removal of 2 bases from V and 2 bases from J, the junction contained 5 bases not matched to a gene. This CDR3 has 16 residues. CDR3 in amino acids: CATSDYGGGFTDTQYF. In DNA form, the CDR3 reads TGTGCCACCAGTGATTATGGCGGGGGGTTCACAGATACGCAGTATTTT.

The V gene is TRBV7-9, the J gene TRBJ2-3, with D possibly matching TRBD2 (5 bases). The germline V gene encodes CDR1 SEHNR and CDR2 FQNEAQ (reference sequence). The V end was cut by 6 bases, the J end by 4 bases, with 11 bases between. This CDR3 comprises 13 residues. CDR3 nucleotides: TGTGCCAGCAGATACGCGGAGGCAGATACGCAGTATTTT. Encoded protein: CASRYAEADTQYF.

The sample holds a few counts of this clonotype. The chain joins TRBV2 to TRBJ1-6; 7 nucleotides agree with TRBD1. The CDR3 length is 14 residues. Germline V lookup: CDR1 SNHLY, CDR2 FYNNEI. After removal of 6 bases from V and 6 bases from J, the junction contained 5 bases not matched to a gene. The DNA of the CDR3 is TGTGCCAGCAGGCCTGGGACAGCTAATTCACCCCTCCACTTT. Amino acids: CASRPGTANSPLHF.

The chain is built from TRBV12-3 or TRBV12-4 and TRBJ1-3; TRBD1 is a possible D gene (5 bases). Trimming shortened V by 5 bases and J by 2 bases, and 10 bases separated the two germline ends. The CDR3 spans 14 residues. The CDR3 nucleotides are TGTGCCAGCAGTGGACATATAACTGGAAACACCATATATTTT. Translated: CASSGHITGNTIYF.

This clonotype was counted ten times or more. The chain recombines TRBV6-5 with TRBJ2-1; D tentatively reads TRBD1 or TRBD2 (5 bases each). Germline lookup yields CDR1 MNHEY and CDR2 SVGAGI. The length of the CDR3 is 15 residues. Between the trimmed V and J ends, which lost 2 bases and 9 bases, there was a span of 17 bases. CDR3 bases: TGTGCCAGCAGTTACCCACCGGGACCCCGTGGTGAGCAGTTCTTC. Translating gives CASSYPPGPRGEQFF.